Listed below are T cell receptor beta chains from one sample, sequenced in a study of CD8 T cells in ankylosing spondylitis. TCRdb reprocessed the 5' RACE reads with MiXCR, giving one entry per CDR3 protein. This table holds around 39,000 distinct CDR3 sequences, 16% found once. Sequences were obtained from blood. These receptors were obtained from a male donor with ankylosing spondylitis or in good health (not recorded which). The CDR3 runs from the conserved cysteine through the conserved F or W.

v_gene,CDR3aa
TRBV5-1,CASSPVLGGTNTGELFF
TRBV24-1,CATRPGVAGELFF
TRBV21-1,CASSKARQPNTEAFF
TRBV12-3/TRBV12-4,CASSPPLATHEQFF
TRBV7-9,CASSFGYSNQPQHF
TRBV6-6,CASLSGDTYEQYF
TRBV5-1,CASSLNGGRTGELFF
TRBV6-2/TRBV6-3,CASRMAGAGETQYF
TRBV6-2/TRBV6-3,CASAKGVNEQFF
TRBV7-2,CASSTRSSGSETQYF
TRBV7-2,CASSFRTVGQPQHF
TRBV28,CATAGGSSYNEQFF
TRBV10-3,CAISELGDTQYF
TRBV28,CASSLHRTSTDTQYF
TRBV11-2,CASSVDRGGYNEQFF
TRBV28,CASVTGGRDTGELFF
TRBV4-3,CASSQEFVGGSTDTQYF
TRBV12-3/TRBV12-4,CASSLGGGGNQPQHF
TRBV7-9,CASSFEYTGELFF
TRBV29-1,CSVSGTPNTGELFF
TRBV7-9,CASSPGQTATNEKLFF
TRBV4-3,CASSQGRSTGELFF
TRBV7-6,CASSSGPLNTGELFF
TRBV6-6,CASSFTRDSSTDTQYF
TRBV11-1,CASSPLAGAVGELFF
TRBV12-3/TRBV12-4,CASSLAGGGQPQHF
TRBV27,CASSLTGLNQPQHF
TRBV18,CASSSQGTGANTGELFF
TRBV21-1,CASSIAGTGVTDTQYF
TRBV4-2,CASSQGDRVINTEAFF
TRBV6-5,CASRAPANTGELFF
TRBV4-3,CASSRGLYNEQFF
TRBV7-2,CASSLGPGSYNEQFF
TRBV5-1,CASSLGTSGSYEQYF
TRBV9,CASSVNTGELFF
TRBV12-3/TRBV12-4,CARGQETQYF
TRBV6-5,CASRNLHTGELFF
TRBV20-1,CSARAGATSGGGSYNEQFF
TRBV30,CAWSVRATDTQYF
TRBV10-3,CAISGTVDTGELFF
TRBV9,CASSERTGGTEAFF
TRBV28,CASSLTPAGDTQYF
TRBV29-1,CSVDTDRPSSYNEQFF
TRBV20-1,CSARSGTSGTNEQFF
TRBV20-1,CSARVQGASGQPQHF
TRBV6-2/TRBV6-3,CASKKNRVNEKLFF
TRBV7-2,CASSLGRAKNIQYF
TRBV5-1,CASSFYEVSTDTQYF
TRBV6-2/TRBV6-3,CASIYGWTSASGELFF
TRBV4-3,CASSPNRAGSGAFF
TRBV7-2,CASSYPTAWVTDTQYF
TRBV4-3,CASSFGQGRNTQYF
TRBV10-2,CASNNPSGALNTQYF
TRBV12-3/TRBV12-4,CASSRTGYGYTF
TRBV6-4,CASGSKGGNTGELFF
TRBV2,CASKFRDRGKGEQFF
TRBV29-1,CSVGGSEYQETQYF
TRBV29-1,CSVASGNTIYF
TRBV12-3/TRBV12-4,CASSSEAGSTYNEQFF
TRBV4-3,CASSQRGVRHEQFF